This T cell receptor beta chain was recorded in a study of PD-1 blockade in classical Hodgkin lymphoma. The study, taken as a whole, reports: Newly diagnosed patients were reported to exhibit reduced baseline TCR diversity relative to healthy donors. What caused the repertoire differences, perhaps disease activity or prior therapy, remains undefined.

Time point reported: newly diagnosed, previously untreated cHL patient sample. Peripheral samples used as comparators were newly diagnosed, untreated classical Hodgkin lymphoma PBMCs. Comments on this clone: What it binds is unknown.

TCRdb's copy holds only in-frame clones and misses some; the assay was immunoSEQ multiplex PCR. The sample lists roughly 70,000 clones, about 93% occurring once. Germline CDR1 is MNHNS and CDR2 is SASEGT. The CDR3 extends over 14 amino acids. Trimming cost V 7 bases and J 2 bases; bases outside gene matches: 7. The clonotype originates from a human donor with classical Hodgkin lymphoma. The chain recombines TRBV6-1 with TRBJ1-2, with 7 bases fitting TRBD1. The sample taken for sequencing was peripheral blood mononuclear cells (PBMCs). The DNA for the CDR3 is TGTGCCAGCAATTCAAAACAGGGGAACTATGGCTACACCTTC. Protein sequence: CASNSKQGNYGYTF.